This TCR beta chain was retrieved from a study of blood T cell repertoires in COVID-19. Background on the study: Sample material is recorded as cDNA or gDNA derived from T cells, B-cell-depleted T cells, or PBMCs.

Germline V lookup: CDR1 SGHDT, CDR2 YYEEEE. J gave up 1 base and V 1 base, and 8 bases lay outside the gene matches. This CDR3 is built from 17 residues. TCRdb keeps only in-frame clones here, not all; method: immunoSEQ multiplex PCR. Among around 250,000 clones listed, about 89% were seen once. J is TRBJ2-5 and V is TRBV5-6; 9 nucleotides align to TRBD2. This TCR was sampled from an older woman who had recovered from COVID-19. Sequenced input: peripheral blood. The CDR3 bases are TGTGCCAGCAGCTTGTTTGGCGGGGGGGTTTTCCAAGAGACCCAGTACTTC. Its protein product is CASSLFGGGVFQETQYF.